This is a list of T cell receptor beta chains from one sample in a study of blood T cell repertoires in COVID-19. Measured with immunoSEQ multiplex PCR; TCRdb has only the in-frame clones, and not every one. The table has 350,000 or so clones, approximately 89% seen once. The material sequenced was peripheral blood. Every receptor here comes from a woman under 40 with COVID-19, enrolled during active disease. Both conserved end residues are part of each CDR3. A D gene is named only where the DNA matches it firmly. Clone size is given for some rows only: seen once, a few or many times, or a class if the clone is expanded.

>.|TRBV24-1|12|TRBJ2-7|once
TGTGCCACCAGTGATTTCAACTACGAGCAGTACTTC
CATSDFNYEQYF
>.|TRBV27|15|TRBJ1-4|.
TGTGCCAGCAGTCCCGGAGAGGGTCTGTACGAAAAACTGTTTTTT
CASSPGEGLYEKLFF
>TRBD1|TRBV19|14|TRBJ1-4|.
TGTGCCAGTACCCGGACAGGGTTTAATGAAAAACTGTTTTTT
CASTRTGFNEKLFF
>.|TRBV19|15|TRBJ2-1|.
TGTGCCAGTAGTATGCTAGCCGATTATCGTAATGAGCAGTTCTTC
CASSMLADYRNEQFF
>.|TRBV6-4|13|TRBJ2-3|.
TGTGCCAGCGCGTATCGGCGGGGAGATACGCAGTATTTT
CASAYRRGDTQYF
>TRBD2|TRBV7-6|15|TRBJ2-7|few
TGTGCCAGCAGCTCTACCGCTAGCGGCTTATTCGAGCAGTACTTC
CASSSTASGLFEQYF
>TRBD1|TRBV2|15|TRBJ1-2|.
TGTGCCAGCAGCGGTCCTACAGGGGTCCAGTGGGGCTACACCTTC
CASSGPTGVQWGYTF
>TRBD1|TRBV14|15|TRBJ2-7|.
TGTGCCAGCAGCCAGGATGGGGAGACAGGGGGCGAGCAGTACTTC
CASSQDGETGGEQYF
>TRBD2|TRBV9|19|TRBJ2-1|once
TGTGCCAGCAGCGTAGGGGATCGACTAGCGGGAGTTAGTTTGGATGAGCAGTTCTTC
CASSVGDRLAGVSLDEQFF
>.|TRBV6-5|13|TRBJ2-5|.
TGTGCCAGCAGTCGGACAGTCCAAGAGACCCAGTACTTC
CASSRTVQETQYF
>.|TRBV30|13|TRBJ1-3|.
TGTGCCTGGAGTCTACGTCGTGGAAACACCATATATTTT
CAWSLRRGNTIYF
>TRBD2|TRBV7-3|15|TRBJ2-1|.
TGTGCCAGCAGCTCCGGGACTAGAGACTACAATGAGCAGTTCTTC
CASSSGTRDYNEQFF
>.|TRBV5-1|15|TRBJ1-6|.
TGCGCCAGCAGCTTATTGTCCGCAGATAATTCACCCCTCCACTTT
CASSLLSADNSPLHF
>.|TRBV2|13|TRBJ2-7|.
TGTGCCAGCGCGGGCAGGGGTCCTCCTTCGCAGTACTTC
CASAGRGPPSQYF
>.|TRBV19|14|TRBJ1-5|once
TGTGCCAGTAGTATAGAGGTGACAGGCCAGCCCCAGCATTTT
CASSIEVTGQPQHF
>TRBD2|TRBV5-1|17|TRBJ2-1|.
TGCGCCAGCAGCTTGGAGGGCGGGAGGGCCGTTCACAATGAGCAGTTCTTC
CASSLEGGRAVHNEQFF
>TRBD2|TRBV5-6|15|TRBJ2-1|.
TGTGCCAGCAGCTCTCCCGGGACTAGGCTTAATGAGCAGTTCTTC
CASSSPGTRLNEQFF
>.|TRBV30|15|TRBJ1-1|.
TGTGCCTGGAGTGTATGGAGGCCGATTGGCACTGAAGCTTTCTTT
CAWSVWRPIGTEAFF
>TRBD2|TRBV24-1|15|TRBJ2-4|.
TGTGCCACCAGTGATCCTACTAGCGGGGGAAACATTCAGTACTTC
CATSDPTSGGNIQYF
>.|TRBV6-2/TRBV6-3|13|TRBJ2-7|once
TGTGCCAGCAGTTACCCCGGAACAGGCGAGCAGTACTTC
CASSYPGTGEQYF
>TRBD2|TRBV27|12|TRBJ2-7|.
TGTGCCAGCAGACTCGGCGGGGGGGAGCAGTACTTC
CASRLGGGEQYF
>.|TRBV6-5|13|TRBJ2-3|.
TGTGCCAGCAGTTACTCTTCGATAGCTACGCAGTATTTT
CASSYSSIATQYF
>TRBD2|TRBV10-3|16|TRBJ2-3|.
TGTGCCACACAAACCGACGGGACTAGGACGTTGGATACGCAGTATTTT
CATQTDGTRTLDTQYF
>.|TRBV30|11|TRBJ2-3|once
TGTGCCTGGAGTCCGGCAGATACGCAGTATTTT
CAWSPADTQYF
>TRBD1|TRBV5-5|14|TRBJ2-7|.
TGTGCCAGCAGCTTAGGGACAGGGCTCTACGAGCAGTACTTC
CASSLGTGLYEQYF
>TRBD2|TRBV30|14|TRBJ2-1|.
TGTGCCTGGAACGGGGACTACCACTACAATGAGCAGTTCTTC
CAWNGDYHYNEQFF
>TRBD1|TRBV6-6|15|TRBJ1-1|.
TGTGCCAGCACGGCCCGGACAGGGGTGAACACTGAAGCTTTCTTT
CASTARTGVNTEAFF
>TRBD1|TRBV19|15|TRBJ1-2|.
TGTGCCACCCAATACAGGGGGCGCGACATTGATGGCTACACCTTC
CATQYRGRDIDGYTF
>TRBD2|TRBV18|16|TRBJ2-1|.
TGTGCCAGCTCACCACCGCGGCTAGCGGGTTACAATGAGCAGTTCTTC
CASSPPRLAGYNEQFF